Each of the 5 T cell receptor beta chains below was sequenced from the same sample in a study of blood T cells in healthy people across ages. Using a J-beta primer mix together with a sample-barcoded 5' primer, a second PCR was run for about 7 to 12 cycles. TCRdb processed the 5' RACE reads anew with MiXCR; each CDR3 protein has one entry. The table includes 800,000 to 950,000 distinct CDR3 sequences, around 36% detected once. Sequencing input: blood. These receptors all come from a young man in good health.

This clonotype was found a few times. The chain couples TRBV6-2 or TRBV6-3 to TRBJ1-1; D not certain. Trimming removed 8 bases from V and 1 base from J, with 8 bases in between. Germline V gives CDR1 MNHEY, CDR2 SVGEGT. CDR3 length: 12 amino acids. CDR3: CASREPNTEAFF. CDR3 DNA: TGTGCCAGCCGGGAACCGAACACTGAAGCTTTCTTT.

The chain couples TRBV20-1 to TRBJ1-2; 9 bases are a match to TRBD1. Germline V gene sequence: CDR1 DFQATT, CDR2 SNEGSKA (reference sequence). V dropped 2 bases and J dropped 12; count of bases not matched to a gene: 7. The length of the CDR3 is 12 residues. The CDR3 DNA sequence: TGCAGTGCTAGACCGGGACAGGGTGAGCACACCTTC. This encodes CSARPGQGEHTF.

This clonotype was picked up one time. A much larger clone lies one base from this, so it may be a read error. The V call is TRBV7-2, the J call TRBJ2-3, with D unclear. This CDR3 is 11 amino acids long. From germline, CDR1 is SGHTA and CDR2 FQGNSA. CDR3 amino acids: CVSSSKDTQYF. The CDR3 DNA is TGTGTCAGCAGCTCGAAAGATACGCAGTATTTT.

This chain links TRBV2 with TRBJ2-1; either TRBD1 or TRBD2 may fit D (5 bases each). Trimming left V 5 bases short and J 4 bases short, with 15 bases between. This CDR3 is built from 15 residues. From germline, CDR1 is SNHLY and CDR2 FYNNEI. The CDR3 loop is CASSIEGQFYNEQFF. CDR3 sequence (DNA): TGTGCCAGCAGTATCGAGGGGCAGTTTTACAATGAGCAGTTCTTC.

This clonotype occurred many times. The V call is TRBV12-3 or TRBV12-4, the J call TRBJ2-1; D is perhaps TRBD2 (7 bases). This CDR3 is 13 amino acids long. V lost 9 bases, J lost 4 bases, and 13 bases lay in between. The CDR3 reads CASKGGVYNEQFF. In nucleotides, the CDR3 is TGTGCCAGTAAGGGGGGGGTTTACAATGAGCAGTTCTTC.